This TCR beta chain was recorded in a study of T cells in Graves' hyperthyroidism and ophthalmopathy. Study-level results: Most thyroid clonotypes that were expanded above 0.001 also turned up in blood. Ophthalmopathy stood apart from stable hyperthyroidism in a 13 V-J model.

Calling Graves' hyperthyroidism stable meant ophthalmopathy did not progress within 18 months. Fresh peripheral blood, 8 to 10 ml of it, supplied the PBMCs. TCR beta CDR3 region amplification was performed from RNA transcripts. Primed by the HTBI set, a first-round RT-PCR was run on the TCR CDR3. TCRdb re-called the multiplex PCR reads through MiXCR, storing one row per CDR3 protein. The top ten hold about 25% of the sample, which has roughly 510,000 distinct CDR3 sequences, less than 25% seen once. Ten or more counts support this clonotype. Its specificity is not known. Deletions cut 1 base from V and 2 bases from J, with 11 bases between. Per germline, CDR1 SGHVS and CDR2 FQNEAQ. The CDR3 is 15 residues long.

Specimen: blood. J is TRBJ2-5 and V is TRBV7-8; tentative D call: TRBD2 (6 bases). The sequence came from a man aged 18 to 30 with Graves' hyperthyroidism. The CDR3 spells CASSLVASGQETQYF. CDR3 sequence (DNA): TGTGCCAGCAGCTTAGTGGCCAGCGGGCAAGAGACCCAGTACTTC. Using reference TRBV7-8 and TRBJ2-5 for the parts outside the CDR3, the full variable domain is GAGVSQSPRYKVAKRGQDVALRCDPISGHVSLFWYQQALGQGPEFLTYFQNEAQLDKSGLPSDRFFAERPEGSVSTLKIQRTQQEDSAVYLCASSLVASGQETQYFGPGTRLLVL.